This T cell receptor beta chain originates from a study of shared clonotypes between healthy human individuals. Several immunoSEQ plates held equal portions of the genomic DNA taken from each subset. Profiling relied on immunoSEQ multiplex PCR, and the TCRdb table lists in-frame clones only, not all of them. Seen here are just over 2,000,000 clones, about 95% observed once, and the top ten hold about 1.1%. Selected positively for CCR7 and CD45RO-negative, naive CD8 cells excluded terminally differentiated effector memory CD45RA+ cells. The CDR3 covers 13 residues. V was cut by 2 bases and J by 4 bases, with 9 bases left in between. The germline CDR1 and CDR2 sequences are SGHTA and FQGTGA.

The chain has TRBV7-3 and TRBJ2-7; the D is unclear. The sample comprised naive CD8+ T cells sorted from blood. This TCR came from a man aged 18 to 30 in good health. The CDR3 loop is CASSLGFGYEQYF. CDR3 coding DNA: TGTGCCAGCAGCTTAGGGTTCGGATACGAGCAGTACTTC. Full variable domain (remainder filled in from reference TRBV7-3 and TRBJ2-7): GAGVSQTPSNKVTEKGKYVELRCDPISGHTALYWYRQSLGQGPEFLIYFQGTGAADDSGLPNDRFFAVRPEGSVSTLKIQRTERGDSAVYLCASSLGFGYEQYFGPGTRLTVT.